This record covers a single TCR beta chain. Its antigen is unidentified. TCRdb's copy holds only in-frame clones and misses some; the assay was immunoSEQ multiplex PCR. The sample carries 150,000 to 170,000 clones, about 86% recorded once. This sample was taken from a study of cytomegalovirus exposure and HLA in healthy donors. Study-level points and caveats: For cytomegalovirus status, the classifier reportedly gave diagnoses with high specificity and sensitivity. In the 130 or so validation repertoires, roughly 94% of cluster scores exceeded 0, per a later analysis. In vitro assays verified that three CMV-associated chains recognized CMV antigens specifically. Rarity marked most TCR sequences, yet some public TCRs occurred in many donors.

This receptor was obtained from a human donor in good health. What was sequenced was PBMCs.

CDR3 sequence (DNA): TGTGCCAGCAGCGTAGCCCCCAGGACAGGGGCCTACTCTGGAAACACCATATATTTT. Its protein is CASSVAPRTGAYSGNTIYF. The chain carries TRBV9 and TRBJ1-3; TRBD1 matches at 9 bases. V lost 0 bases to trimming and J lost 0 bases; unmatched junction nucleotides: 10. In germline, CDR1 is SGDLS, CDR2 YYNGEE. The CDR3 consists of 19 residues.